A selection of T cell receptor beta chains follows, all from one sample in a study of shared clonotypes between healthy human individuals. Sequencing used immunoSEQ multiplex PCR; TCRdb keeps in-frame clones, though not all of them. Of more than 2,000,000 clones detected, approximately 93% appear once; the ten largest clones hold approximately 0.4%. The sample consisted of naive CD4+ T cells from PBMCs. These receptors originate from a man aged 18 to 30 in good health. Some clones in this sample may be carry-over from other donors' samples. Both conserved end residues are trimmed from each CDR3. A row's size may be missing; if present it is once, few, many or a size class.

size	V	J	CDR3
NA	TRBV6-6	TRBJ1-5	ASSLQGNQPQH
NA	TRBV6-6	TRBJ1-5	ASSWAGDNQPQH
NA	TRBV28	TRBJ1-5	ASSLPQQGRQPQH
NA	TRBV7-9	TRBJ1-5	ASSLEGRGNQPQH
NA	TRBV29-1	TRBJ2-1	SVATQGSSYNEQF
NA	TRBV7-9	TRBJ1-2	ASSSGTKNYGYT
NA	TRBV2	TRBJ1-2	ARNSPGTVGYT
NA	TRBV7-9	TRBJ2-5	ASSLGQGAQETQY
NA	TRBV30	TRBJ2-1	AGSSGYKQF
NA	TRBV5-1	TRBJ2-7	ASSSAGTSGYFSYEQY
NA	TRBV11-2	TRBJ2-3	ASSLGQADASTDTQY
NA	TRBV7-6	TRBJ2-3	ASSLDRRGGTDTQY
NA	TRBV6-4	TRBJ2-5	ASSEWASGAPETQY
NA	TRBV7-8	TRBJ1-5	ASSPGLGQPQH
NA	TRBV4-1	TRBJ1-1	ASSQVPGQGAGTEAF
NA	TRBV18	TRBJ2-7	ASSLVAGESYEQY
NA	TRBV6-1	TRBJ2-7	ASSETVHEQY
NA	TRBV9	TRBJ1-2	ASSGRGQESYGYT
NA	TRBV28	TRBJ1-4	ASSSRDRRLQLF
NA	TRBV11-2	TRBJ2-4	ASSLMREAKNIQY
NA	TRBV30	TRBJ1-1	AWSRAEAF
NA	TRBV7-9	TRBJ1-3	ASSWNSGNTIY
NA	TRBV5-4	TRBJ2-3	ASSSNREDTQY
NA	TRBV6-5	TRBJ1-4	ASRRTVKNEKLF
NA	TRBV27	TRBJ2-2	ASSSGLAGYTGELF
NA	TRBV5-1	TRBJ2-3	ASSLGSGRGDTQY
once	TRBV28	TRBJ2-5	ASSSLRGAQY
NA	TRBV11-2	TRBJ2-2	ASSLLRVGNTGELF
NA	TRBV28	TRBJ1-3	ASKQGSGNTIY
NA	TRBV28	TRBJ2-1	ASRSGRSSYNEQF
NA	TRBV11-2	TRBJ1-2	ASSRGTGYGYT
NA	TRBV19	TRBJ2-7	ASSGRNTYEQY
NA	TRBV5-1	TRBJ2-5	ASSLGLAGGPSETQY
NA	TRBV11-3	TRBJ2-3	ASSPGPLGTDTQY
NA	TRBV30	TRBJ2-1	AWSLAGAYNEQF
NA	TRBV4-1	TRBJ2-3	ASSQAGGDRPADTQY
NA	TRBV30	TRBJ2-2	AWSVLAAGELF
NA	TRBV4-2	TRBJ1-3	ASSQDDRGPGNTIY
once	TRBV6-1	TRBJ1-5	ASSERGTFSNQPQH
NA	TRBV5-4	TRBJ2-1	ASSTDRGSYNEQF
NA	TRBV6-5	TRBJ1-4	ASSSPSTGEEKLF
NA	TRBV11-3	TRBJ2-1	ASSWGRGSYNEQF
NA	TRBV5-3	TRBJ2-1	ARSVRDGRYNEQF
NA	TRBV28	TRBJ1-1	ASSLQSAYTEAF
NA	TRBV7-8	TRBJ1-3	ASSSRTGSSGNTIY
NA	TRBV4-3	TRBJ2-7	ASSRIRGLSYEQY